This T cell receptor (beta chain) was found in a study of cytomegalovirus exposure and HLA in healthy donors. The CDR3 runs 15 residues. CDR1 and CDR2 from the germline V gene are PRHDT and FYEKMQ (reference sequence). With V trimmed by 5 bases and J by 0 bases, 5 bases remained unmatched. Produced via immunoSEQ multiplex PCR; TCRdb's table is partial and in-frame only. Of about 120,000 clones in the sample, roughly 87% were seen once. The donors were part of the roughly 130-subject validation cohort, which stood apart from the roughly 670-subject first cohort. Sequencing input: PBMCs. The V call is TRBV13, the J call TRBJ1-2, with 8 positions matching TRBD1. The receptor comes from a woman under 30 in good health and CMV-seronegative. The CDR3 sequence is CASSPGQGANYGYTF. The CDR3 nucleotides are TGTGCCAGCAGCCCCGGACAGGGTGCTAACTATGGCTACACCTTC.